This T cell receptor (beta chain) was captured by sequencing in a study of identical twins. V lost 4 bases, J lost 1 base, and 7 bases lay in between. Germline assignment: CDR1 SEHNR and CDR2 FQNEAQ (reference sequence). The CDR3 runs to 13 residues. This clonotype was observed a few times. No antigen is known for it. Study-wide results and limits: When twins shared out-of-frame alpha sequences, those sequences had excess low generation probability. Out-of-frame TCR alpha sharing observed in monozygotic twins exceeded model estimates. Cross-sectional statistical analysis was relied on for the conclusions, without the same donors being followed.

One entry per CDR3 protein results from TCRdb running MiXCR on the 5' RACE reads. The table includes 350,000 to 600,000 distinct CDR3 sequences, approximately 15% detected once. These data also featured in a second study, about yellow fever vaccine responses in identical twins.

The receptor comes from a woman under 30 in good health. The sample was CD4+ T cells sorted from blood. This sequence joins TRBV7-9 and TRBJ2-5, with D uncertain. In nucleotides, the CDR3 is TGTGCCAGCAGCTCCCTGTTCCAAGAGACCCAGTACTTC. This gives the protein CASSSLFQETQYF.